The present T cell receptor beta chain was sequenced within a study of cytotoxic CD8 clonotypes in ibrutinib-treated CLL. Regarding the study as a whole: Rare overall, public clonotypes shrank or held steady under therapy.

On this clone itself: Its antigen is still unknown.

Using immunoSEQ multiplex PCR, the repertoire was profiled, and TCRdb retains in-frame clones only, with some absent. The data show 160,000 or so clones, over 75% seen once. The CDR3 runs to 16 residues. In germline, CDR1 is SEHNR, CDR2 FQNEAQ (reference sequence). Between the trimmed V and J ends, which lost 5 bases and 0 bases, there was a span of 16 bases. The starting material was PBMCs, obtained at disease progression, from a patient treated with ibrutinib. The chain carries TRBV7-9 and TRBJ1-2; a possible D gene is TRBD1 (6 bases). This clonotype was sampled from a human donor with chronic lymphocytic leukemia. CDR3 DNA sequence: TGTGCCAGCAGCCCAAAGGGGGAGGATCCTAACTATGGCTACACCTTC. Protein product: CASSPKGEDPNYGYTF.